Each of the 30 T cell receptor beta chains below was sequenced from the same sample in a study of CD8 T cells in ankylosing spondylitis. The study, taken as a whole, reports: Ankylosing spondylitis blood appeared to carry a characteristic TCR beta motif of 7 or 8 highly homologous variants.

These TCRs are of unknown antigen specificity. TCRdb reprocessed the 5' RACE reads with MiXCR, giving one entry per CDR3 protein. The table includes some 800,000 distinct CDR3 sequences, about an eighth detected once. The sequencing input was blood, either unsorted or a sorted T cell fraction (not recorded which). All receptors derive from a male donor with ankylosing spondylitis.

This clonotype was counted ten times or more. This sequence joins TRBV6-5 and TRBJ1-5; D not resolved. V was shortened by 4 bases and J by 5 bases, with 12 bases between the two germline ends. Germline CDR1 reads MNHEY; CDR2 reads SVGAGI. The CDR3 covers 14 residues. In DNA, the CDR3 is TGTGCCAGCAGTTCAGCCGTTGTCCATCAGCCCCAGCATTTT. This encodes CASSSAVVHQPQHF.

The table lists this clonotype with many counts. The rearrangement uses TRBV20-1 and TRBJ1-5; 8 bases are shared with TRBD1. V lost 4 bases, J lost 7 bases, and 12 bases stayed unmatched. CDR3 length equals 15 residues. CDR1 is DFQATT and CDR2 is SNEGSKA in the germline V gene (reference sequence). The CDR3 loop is CSAISRAGGRQPQHF. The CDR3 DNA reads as TGCAGTGCTATTTCCCGGGCAGGGGGCAGGCAGCCCCAGCATTTT.

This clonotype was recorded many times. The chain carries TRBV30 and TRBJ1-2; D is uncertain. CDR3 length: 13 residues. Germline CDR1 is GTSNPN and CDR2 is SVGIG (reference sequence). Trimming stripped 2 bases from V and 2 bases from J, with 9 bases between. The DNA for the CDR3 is TGTGCCTGGAGTTTGGAGCGCAACTATGGCTACACCTTC. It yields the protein CAWSLERNYGYTF.

CDR3 DNA sequence: TGCAGTGCTTCCCTGGACAGGGAAAGGCAGTTCTTC. Translated, it gives CSASLDRERQFF. The chain joins TRBV20-1 to TRBJ2-1; 8 nucleotides match TRBD1. This CDR3 has 12 amino acids. CDR1 DFQATT and CDR2 SNEGSKA come from the germline V gene (reference sequence). Unmatched junction bases numbered 9, after V lost 5 bases and J lost 12 bases.

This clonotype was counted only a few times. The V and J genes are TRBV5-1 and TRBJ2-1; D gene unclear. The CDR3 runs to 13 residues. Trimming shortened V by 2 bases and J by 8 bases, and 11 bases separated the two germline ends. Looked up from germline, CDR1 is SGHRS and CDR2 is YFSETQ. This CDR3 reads CASSFLDNHEQFF. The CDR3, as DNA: TGCGCCAGCAGCTTTCTAGATAACCATGAGCAGTTCTTC.

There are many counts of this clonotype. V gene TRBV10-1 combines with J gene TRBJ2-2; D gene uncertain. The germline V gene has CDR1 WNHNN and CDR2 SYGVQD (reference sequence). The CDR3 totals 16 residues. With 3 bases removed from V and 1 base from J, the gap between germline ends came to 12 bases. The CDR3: CASSDVRTGNTGELFF. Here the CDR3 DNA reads TGCGCCAGCAGTGATGTCAGAACGGGGAACACCGGGGAGCTGTTTTTT.

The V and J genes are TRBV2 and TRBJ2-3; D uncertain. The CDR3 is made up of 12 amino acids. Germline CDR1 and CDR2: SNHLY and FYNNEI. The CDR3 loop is CGVRNFTDTQYF. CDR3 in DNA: TGTGGCGTCCGCAATTTCACAGATACGCAGTATTTT.

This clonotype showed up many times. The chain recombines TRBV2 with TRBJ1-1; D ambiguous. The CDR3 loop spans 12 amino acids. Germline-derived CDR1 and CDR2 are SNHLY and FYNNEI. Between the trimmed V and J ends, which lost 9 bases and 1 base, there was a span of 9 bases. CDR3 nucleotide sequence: TGTGCCAGTAAAGACCCGAACACTGAAGCTTTCTTT. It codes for CASKDPNTEAFF.

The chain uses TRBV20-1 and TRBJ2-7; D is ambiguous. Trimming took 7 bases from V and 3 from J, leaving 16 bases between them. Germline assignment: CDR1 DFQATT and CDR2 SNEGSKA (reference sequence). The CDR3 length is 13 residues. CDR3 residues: CSGLGGPYYEQYF. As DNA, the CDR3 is TGCAGTGGGCTAGGCGGACCGTACTACGAGCAGTACTTC.

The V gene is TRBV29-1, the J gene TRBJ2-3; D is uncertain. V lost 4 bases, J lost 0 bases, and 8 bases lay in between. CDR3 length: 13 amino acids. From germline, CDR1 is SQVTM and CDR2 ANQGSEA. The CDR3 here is CSVGFGSTDTQYF. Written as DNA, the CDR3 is TGCAGCGTTGGATTTGGGAGCACAGATACGCAGTATTTT.

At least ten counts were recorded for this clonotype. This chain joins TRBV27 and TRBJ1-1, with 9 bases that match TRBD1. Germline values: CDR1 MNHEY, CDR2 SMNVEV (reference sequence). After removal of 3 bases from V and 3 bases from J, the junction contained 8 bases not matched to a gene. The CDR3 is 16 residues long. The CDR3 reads CASSFGTGPEYTEAFF. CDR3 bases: TGTGCCAGCAGTTTTGGGACAGGGCCAGAGTACACTGAAGCTTTCTTT.

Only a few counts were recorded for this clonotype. The DNA for the CDR3 is TGCAGTGCACCACCACGCCTAGGTCTTTGGGCTTTCTTT. This codes for CSAPPRLGLWAFF. The chain links TRBV20-1 to TRBJ1-1; D gene ambiguous. From germline, CDR1 is DFQATT and CDR2 SNEGSKA (reference sequence). V gave up 6 bases and J gave up 11 bases, with 22 bases separating them. CDR3 size: 13 residues.

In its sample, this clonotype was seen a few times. The CDR3 is CASSSTSGPQETQYF. DNA of the CDR3: TGCGCCAGCAGTTCAACTAGCGGCCCACAAGAGACCCAGTACTTC. The J gene is TRBJ2-5, the V gene TRBV5-1; 8 bases align to TRBD2. Germline loops: CDR1 SGHRS, CDR2 YFSETQ. This CDR3 is built from 15 residues. Losses at the gene ends were 5 bases for V and 2 bases for J; bases not matched to a gene: 8.

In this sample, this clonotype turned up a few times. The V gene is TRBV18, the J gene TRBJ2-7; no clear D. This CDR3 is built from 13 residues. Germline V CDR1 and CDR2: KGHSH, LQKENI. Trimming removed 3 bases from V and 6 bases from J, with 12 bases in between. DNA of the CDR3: TGTGCCAGCTCACCTGCGGAGACTCTCGAGCAGTACTTC. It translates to CASSPAETLEQYF.

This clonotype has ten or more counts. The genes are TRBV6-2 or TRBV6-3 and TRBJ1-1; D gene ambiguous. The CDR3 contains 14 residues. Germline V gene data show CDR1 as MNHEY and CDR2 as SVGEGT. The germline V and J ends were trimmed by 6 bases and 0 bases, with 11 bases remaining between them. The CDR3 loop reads CASRGRLMNTEAFF. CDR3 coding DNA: TGTGCCAGCAGGGGCAGGTTGATGAACACTGAAGCTTTCTTT.

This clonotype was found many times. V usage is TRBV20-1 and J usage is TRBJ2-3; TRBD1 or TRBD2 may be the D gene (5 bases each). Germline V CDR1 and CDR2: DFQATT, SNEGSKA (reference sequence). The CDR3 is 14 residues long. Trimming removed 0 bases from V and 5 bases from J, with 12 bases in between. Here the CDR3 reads CSAREGPAVDTQYF. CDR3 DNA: TGCAGTGCTAGAGAGGGACCAGCGGTAGATACGCAGTATTTT.

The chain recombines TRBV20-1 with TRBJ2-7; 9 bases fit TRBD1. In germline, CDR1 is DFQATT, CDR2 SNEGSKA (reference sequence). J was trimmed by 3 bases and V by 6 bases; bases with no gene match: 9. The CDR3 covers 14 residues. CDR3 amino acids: CSAPRDRAGYEQYF. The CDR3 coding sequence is TGCAGTGCCCCCCGGGACAGGGCGGGCTACGAGCAGTACTTC.

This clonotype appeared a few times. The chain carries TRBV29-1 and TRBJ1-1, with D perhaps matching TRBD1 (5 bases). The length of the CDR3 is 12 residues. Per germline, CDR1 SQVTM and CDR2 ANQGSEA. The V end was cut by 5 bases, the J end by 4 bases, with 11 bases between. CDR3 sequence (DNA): TGCAGCGTTCTTCCGAGGGGCACTGAAGCTTTCTTT. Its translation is CSVLPRGTEAFF.

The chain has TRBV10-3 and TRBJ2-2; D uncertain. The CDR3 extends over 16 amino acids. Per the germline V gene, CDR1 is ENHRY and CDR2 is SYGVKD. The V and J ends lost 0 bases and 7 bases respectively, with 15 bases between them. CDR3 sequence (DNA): TGTGCCATCAGTGAGTCGGGCGGAATTCGGTACGGGGAGCTGTTTTTT. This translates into CAISESGGIRYGELFF.

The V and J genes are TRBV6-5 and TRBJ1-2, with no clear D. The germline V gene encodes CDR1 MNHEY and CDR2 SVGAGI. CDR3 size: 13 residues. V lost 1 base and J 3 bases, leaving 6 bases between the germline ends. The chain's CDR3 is CASSYYGHYGYTF. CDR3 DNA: TGTGCCAGCAGTTACTACGGGCACTATGGCTACACCTTC.

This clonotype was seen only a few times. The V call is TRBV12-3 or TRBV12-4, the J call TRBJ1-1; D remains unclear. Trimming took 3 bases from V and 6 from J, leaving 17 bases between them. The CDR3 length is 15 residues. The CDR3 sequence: CASSFMGLSMAEAFF. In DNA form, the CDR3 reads TGTGCCAGCAGTTTTATGGGTTTAAGTATGGCTGAAGCTTTCTTT.

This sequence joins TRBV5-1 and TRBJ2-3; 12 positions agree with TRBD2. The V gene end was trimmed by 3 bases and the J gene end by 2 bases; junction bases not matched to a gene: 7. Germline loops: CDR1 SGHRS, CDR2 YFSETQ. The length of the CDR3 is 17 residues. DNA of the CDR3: TGCGCCAGCAGCTCCTTCGGACTAGCGGGGACCACAGATACGCAGTATTTT. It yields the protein CASSSFGLAGTTDTQYF.

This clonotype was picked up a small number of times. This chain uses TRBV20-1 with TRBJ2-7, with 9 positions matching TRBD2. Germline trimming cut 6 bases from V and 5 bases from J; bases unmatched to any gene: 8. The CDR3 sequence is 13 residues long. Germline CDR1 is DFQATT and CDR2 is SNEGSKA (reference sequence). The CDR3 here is CSAKRGAGNEQYF. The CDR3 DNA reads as TGCAGTGCCAAGCGGGGGGCCGGGAACGAGCAGTACTTC.

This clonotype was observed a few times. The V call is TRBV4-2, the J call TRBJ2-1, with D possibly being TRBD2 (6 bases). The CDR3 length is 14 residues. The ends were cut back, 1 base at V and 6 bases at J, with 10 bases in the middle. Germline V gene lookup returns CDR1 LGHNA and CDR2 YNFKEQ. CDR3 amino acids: CASSQALASNEQFF. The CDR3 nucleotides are TGTGCCAGCAGCCAAGCCCTAGCGAGCAATGAGCAGTTCTTC.

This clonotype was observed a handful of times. The CDR3 loop is CATSRDTGANYGYTF. The CDR3 DNA follows: TGTGCCACCAGCAGAGATACAGGGGCTAACTATGGCTACACCTTC. V and J are TRBV15 and TRBJ1-2; 7 positions agree with TRBD1. The CDR3 is made up of 15 amino acids. Germline lookup yields CDR1 LNHNV and CDR2 YYDKDF (reference sequence). Trimming took 0 bases from V and 0 from J; bases not matched to a gene: 1.

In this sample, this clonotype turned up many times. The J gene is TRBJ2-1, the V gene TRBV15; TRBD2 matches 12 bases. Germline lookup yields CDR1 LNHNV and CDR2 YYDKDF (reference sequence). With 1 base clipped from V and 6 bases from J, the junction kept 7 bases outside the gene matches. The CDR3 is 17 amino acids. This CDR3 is CATSRGATSGRINEQFF. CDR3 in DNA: TGTGCCACCAGCAGAGGGGCGACTAGCGGGAGAATCAATGAGCAGTTCTTC.

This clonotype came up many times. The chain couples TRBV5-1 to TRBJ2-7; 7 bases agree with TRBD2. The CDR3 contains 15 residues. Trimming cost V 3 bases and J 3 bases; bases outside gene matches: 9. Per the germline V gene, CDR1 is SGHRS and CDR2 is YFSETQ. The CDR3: CASSSPGLDIYEQYF. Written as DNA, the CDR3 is TGCGCCAGCAGCTCCCCCGGACTAGATATCTACGAGCAGTACTTC.

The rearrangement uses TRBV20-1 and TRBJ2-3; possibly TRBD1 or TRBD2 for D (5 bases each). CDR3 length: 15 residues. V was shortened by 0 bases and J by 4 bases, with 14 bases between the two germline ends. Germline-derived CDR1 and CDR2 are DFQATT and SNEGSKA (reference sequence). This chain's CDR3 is CSARDRQRGADTQYF. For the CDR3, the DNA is TGCAGTGCTAGAGACAGGCAAAGGGGAGCAGATACGCAGTATTTT.

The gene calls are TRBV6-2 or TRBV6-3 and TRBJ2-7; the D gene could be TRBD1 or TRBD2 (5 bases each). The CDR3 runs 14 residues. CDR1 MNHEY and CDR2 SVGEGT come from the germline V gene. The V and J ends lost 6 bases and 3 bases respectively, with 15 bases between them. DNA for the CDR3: TGTGCCAGCAGCATGGGGACCTCACTCTACGAGCAGTACTTC. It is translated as CASSMGTSLYEQYF.

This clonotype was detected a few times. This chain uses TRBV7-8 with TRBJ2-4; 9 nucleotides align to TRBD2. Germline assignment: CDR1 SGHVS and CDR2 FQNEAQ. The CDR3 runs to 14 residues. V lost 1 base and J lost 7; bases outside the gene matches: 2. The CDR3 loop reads CASSLGGGANIQYF. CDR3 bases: TGTGCCAGCAGCTTAGGCGGGGGGGCGAACATTCAGTACTTC.